One sample yielded the 22 T cell receptor beta chains listed below, sequenced in a study of molecular identifiers for immune sequencing clone quantification. MiXCR, run by TCRdb on the PCR reads, gives a single entry per CDR3 protein. The profile shows hundreds of thousands of distinct CDR3 sequences, roughly 24% of them singletons. What was sequenced was naive CD8+ T cells from blood, with Jurkat cell RNA spiked in. This sample's subset: FACS-sorted CD8+CD4-CCR7+CD45RA+ naive T cells. The receptor source for this set is a human donor in good health. Some libraries in this study had Jurkat cell RNA spiked in.

This clonotype was seen at least ten times. V and J are TRBV12-3 or TRBV12-4 and TRBJ2-6; 7 bases line up with TRBD1. The CDR3 spans 21 residues. Germline trimming cut 0 bases from V and 2 bases from J; bases unmatched to any gene: 16. CDR3 region: CASSLAPLGRTGRPGANVLTF. CDR3 coding DNA: TGTGCCAGCAGTTTAGCGCCGTTGGGTAGGACAGGTAGACCTGGGGCCAACGTCCTGACTTTC.

This clonotype was picked up one time. This sequence may be a read error, since a much larger clone differs from it by one base. The V gene is TRBV7-8, the J gene TRBJ2-3, with TRBD2 as a possible D gene (6 bases). This CDR3 comprises 15 residues. Germline V gene sequence: CDR1 SGHVS, CDR2 FQNEAQ. The CDR3 spells CASSSSRAREDTRYF. The CDR3 DNA is TGTGCCAGCAGCTCCTCTAGAGCGCGGGAAGATACGCGGTATTTT.

On this clonotype: This may be a read error, as it is one base from a much larger clone. This rearrangement joins TRBV7-2 to TRBJ1-6, with D maybe TRBD1 (6 bases). V lost 4 bases, J lost 7 bases, and 11 bases lay in between. The CDR3 sequence is 14 residues long. Germline V gives CDR1 SGHTA, CDR2 FQGNSA. CDR3 residues: CTSSSGQLNSPLHF. CDR3 nucleotide sequence: TGTACCAGCAGCTCCGGACAGCTAAATTCACCCCTCCACTTT.

V is TRBV7-9 and J is TRBJ1-3; D call uncertain. V shed 3 bases and J shed 0 bases, with 9 bases lying between them. The CDR3 has 15 amino acids. Germline V gene data show CDR1 as SEHNR and CDR2 as FQNEAQ (reference sequence). The CDR3 region has the DNA TGTGCCAGCAGCTTTGTAGGGAGCTCTGGAAACACCATATATTTT. It is translated as CASSFVGSSGNTIYF.

This clonotype was seen only a few times. The genes are TRBV14 and TRBJ1-6, with 10 positions matching TRBD1. V trimming: 3 bases; J trimming: 3 bases; junction bases outside the gene matches: 8. This CDR3 is 18 amino acids long. CDR1 and CDR2 from the germline V gene are SGHDN and FVKESK. In DNA form, the CDR3 reads TGTGCCAGCAGCCATGAGACAGGGGGCGCTTTCTATAATTCACCCCTCCACTTT. Amino acid sequence: CASSHETGGAFYNSPLHF.

The rearrangement links TRBV3-1 to TRBJ2-2; D ambiguous. Trimming stripped 2 bases from V and 4 bases from J, with 8 bases between. Germline values: CDR1 LGHDT, CDR2 YNNKEL (reference sequence). This CDR3 region has 14 residues. In nucleotides, the CDR3 is TGTGCCAGCAGCCAAACTACAGTCACCGGGGAGCTGTTTTTT. It translates to CASSQTTVTGELFF.

This sequence joins TRBV12-3 or TRBV12-4 and TRBJ2-3, with TRBD2 identical over 9 bases. The CDR3 runs 16 residues. The V segment lost 5 bases and the J segment 1 base; nucleotides outside the gene matches: 7. CDR3 protein: CASSPLVAGGTDTQYF. The DNA of the CDR3 is TGTGCCAGCAGTCCCCTTGTAGCGGGGGGCACAGATACGCAGTATTTT.

The gene calls are TRBV11-3 and TRBJ2-3; D is unclear. CDR1 is SGHNT, CDR2 YENEEA, per germline. The V end lost 4 bases, the J end lost 4 bases, and 9 bases lay between the germline ends. CDR3 size: 13 residues. Here the CDR3 reads CASSSVVADTQYF. CDR3 coding DNA: TGTGCCAGCAGCTCCGTAGTGGCAGATACGCAGTATTTT.

This clonotype showed up just a few times. This sequence joins TRBV6-5 and TRBJ1-2; D is unresolved. Trimming took 0 bases from V and 3 from J, leaving 20 bases between them. Germline V gene sequence: CDR1 MNHEY, CDR2 SVGAGI. The CDR3 sequence is 18 residues long. Here the CDR3 DNA reads TGTGCCAGCAGTTACTCTAGTGTGGCGTTAGACACGGACTATGGCTACACCTTC. Residues: CASSYSSVALDTDYGYTF.

Comments on this clonotype: A much bigger clone sits one base away, suggesting this may be a read error. This rearrangement joins TRBV4-1 to TRBJ1-1; no clear D gene. In germline, CDR1 is MGHRA, CDR2 YSYEKL. The CDR3 totals 11 residues. The DNA for the CDR3 is TGCGCCAGCAACCAAGAAGGGTTGGCTTTCTTT. As protein: CASNQEGLAFF.

The CDR3 here is CASSQESPGGRTNEKLFF. The CDR3 DNA reads as TGTGCCAGCAGCCAAGAGTCGCCGGGGGGCAGGACTAATGAAAAACTGTTTTTT. The chain employs TRBV4-2 and TRBJ1-4, with D possibly matching TRBD1 (6 bases). CDR1 and CDR2 from the germline V gene are LGHNA and YNFKEQ. Trimming shortened V by 0 bases and J by 2 bases, and 16 bases separated the two germline ends. CDR3 length: 18 residues.

There are a few counts of this clonotype. This chain links TRBV19 with TRBJ1-2; possibly TRBD1 for D (6 bases). This CDR3 comprises 13 residues. The V gene's germline CDR1 is LNHDA and CDR2 SQIVND (reference sequence). Deletions cut 3 bases from V and 3 bases from J, with 8 bases between. DNA of the CDR3: TGTGCCAGTAGTATGGGGGCGTACTATGGCTACACCTTC. Amino acid sequence: CASSMGAYYGYTF.

CDR3 loop: CASSRLYGTESHQPQHF. The CDR3, as DNA: TGCGCCAGCAGCCGACTCTACGGGACAGAGTCCCATCAGCCCCAGCATTTT. This chain links TRBV4-3 with TRBJ1-5; 7 positions agree with TRBD1. This CDR3 has 17 residues. Germline V gene lookup returns CDR1 LGHNA and CDR2 YSLEER. The junction had 14 bases not matched to a gene; V was cut back by 4 bases and J by 5 bases.

The chain has TRBV20-1 and TRBJ2-5; a possible D gene is TRBD2 (5 bases). Germline assignment: CDR1 DFQATT and CDR2 SNEGSKA (reference sequence). The length of the CDR3 is 14 residues. V gave up 7 bases and J gave up 5 bases, with 20 bases separating them. DNA for the CDR3: TGCAGTGGAAGATTTGGCGGGCTGGCGGAGACCCAGTACTTC. Protein sequence: CSGRFGGLAETQYF.

The rearrangement joins TRBV28 to TRBJ2-3, with 10 bases fitting TRBD2. Per germline, CDR1 MDHEN and CDR2 SYDVKM. This CDR3 spans 15 amino acids. V gave up 3 bases and J gave up 4 bases; unmatched junction bases: 4. The chain's CDR3 is CASSFRGLAADTQYF. For the CDR3, the DNA is TGTGCCAGCAGTTTCAGAGGACTAGCGGCAGATACGCAGTATTTT.

This clonotype was detected ten times or more. This chain connects TRBV27 to TRBJ1-1; possible D gene TRBD1, 6 bases. V lost 1 base and J 6 bases, leaving 12 bases between the germline ends. The germline gives CDR1 MNHEY, CDR2 SMNVEV (reference sequence). The CDR3 runs to 14 residues. The CDR3 DNA reads as TGTGCCAGCAGTTTATGGGGGGGCGGATCTGAAGCTTTCTTT. Translating gives CASSLWGGGSEAFF.

CDR3 in DNA: TGTGCCAGCAGTTTTGTACTAGCGGGAGCTGAGGAGCTGTTTTTT. Encoded protein: CASSFVLAGAEELFF. The chain couples TRBV27 to TRBJ2-2; 11 bases are shared with TRBD2. The germline V gene has CDR1 MNHEY and CDR2 SMNVEV (reference sequence). J lost 10 bases, V lost 3 bases, and 7 bases had no gene match. The CDR3 loop spans 15 amino acids.

The table lists this clonotype with a few counts. J is TRBJ2-1 and V is TRBV4-3; 8 positions match TRBD1. Looked up from germline, CDR1 is LGHNA and CDR2 is YSLEER. This CDR3 is 15 amino acids long. V was clipped by 2 bases and J by 2 bases; unmatched bases: 2. The CDR3 sequence is CASSQTQGAYNEQFF. CDR3 DNA: TGCGCCAGCAGCCAAACACAGGGGGCCTACAATGAGCAGTTCTTC.

This clonotype was seen only a few times. The J gene is TRBJ2-2, the V gene TRBV6-5; D is ambiguous. With 2 bases removed from V and 1 base from J, the gap between germline ends came to 8 bases. The germline CDR1 and CDR2 sequences are MNHEY and SVGAGI. The CDR3 contains 15 residues. The CDR3 DNA is TGTGCCAGCAGTTACGCTCAGAGGAACACCGGGGAGCTGTTTTTT. Translating gives CASSYAQRNTGELFF.

On this clonotype: This CDR3 is missing its conserved last phenylalanine or tryptophan, likely due to a read error. The CDR3 DNA sequence: TGTGCCAGCAGCTTAGGGGGGACTAGTTATGATGAGCAGTTCTCC. It specifies CASSLGGTSYDEQFS. This rearrangement joins TRBV7-9 to TRBJ2-1, with 8 positions matching TRBD2. The junction had 7 bases not matched to a gene; V was cut back by 1 base and J by 8 bases. The CDR3 has 15 residues. The germline V gene has CDR1 SEHNR and CDR2 FQNEAQ (reference sequence).

This clonotype has more than one count but fewer than ten. V is TRBV10-3 and J is TRBJ2-7, with D perhaps TRBD1 (6 bases). This CDR3 comprises 17 residues. Deletions cut 0 bases from V and 2 bases from J, with 17 bases between. Germline-derived CDR1 and CDR2 are ENHRY and SYGVKD. Here the CDR3 reads CAISESVGRQVPYEQYF. In nucleotides, the CDR3 is TGTGCCATCAGTGAGTCTGTGGGTAGACAGGTACCCTACGAGCAGTACTTC.

This clonotype was counted at least ten times. CDR3: CASSTSGGSYEQYF. In nucleotides, the CDR3 is TGTGCCAGCAGCACTAGCGGGGGCTCCTACGAGCAGTACTTC. The J gene is TRBJ2-7, the V gene TRBV9, with 11 bases fitting TRBD2. Trimming at V came to 4 bases and at J to 0 bases, leaving 0 bases not matched to a gene. There are 14 residues in the CDR3. Germline V gives CDR1 SGDLS, CDR2 YYNGEE.